This T cell receptor beta chain was obtained from a study of PD-1 blockade in mismatch repair-deficient tumors (dated 2017 in TCRdb). Regarding the study in general: The trial enrolled roughly 83 consecutive patients with under 15 mismatch repair-deficient cancer types between late 2013 and 2016, all previously treated and progressing. Deep sequencing of TCR CDR3 regions was used to track tumor-associated T cell clones in peripheral blood of patients responding to PD-1 blockade.

To note about this clone: Which antigen it targets is not known. Per-nucleotide qualities are absent, and no much larger clonotype sits a single base away.

What the authors observed across the whole study: After pembrolizumab, tumor-resident clones, which were often undetectable in blood before treatment, expanded rapidly and then contracted, generally ahead of radiologic responses.

The library was generated by the immunoSEQ multiplex PCR assay. TCRdb obtained this table from immuneACCESS and retained in-frame rearrangements with V and J assigned. These tables miss some clones; where compared with another copy, unresolved V genes account for less than half of the shortfall, and the remainder is unexplained. Recorded for this sample are more than 90,000 clones; about 80% of them occurred a single time. The ten top clones hold 4% to 5% of the sample. CDR1 MNHEY and CDR2 SVGAGI were looked up in the germline V gene. Cut back by 0 bases and 2 bases, the V and J ends lie 10 bases apart. The CDR3, cysteine through phenylalanine, is 15 amino acids long. The entry retains the CDR3 DNA only, 45 bases that are in frame from base 1. For each enrolled patient, mismatch repair deficiency was established using either polymerase chain reaction or immunohistochemistry. TCR sequencing was carried out for three patients who responded to pembrolizumab therapy. The phase II trial prospectively tested pembrolizumab PD-1 blockade in advanced mismatch repair-deficient cancers regardless of tissue of origin. Peripheral blood T cell samples were collected serially, before PD-1 blockade began and at several time points afterward. Blood sampling times were expressed in weeks after the first pembrolizumab dose.

This sequence originates from an adult with mismatch repair-deficient cancer. Here the chain combines TRBV6-5 and TRBJ1-2; the D gene assignment is ambiguous. The specimen comprised peripheral blood, sampled approximately 60 weeks after starting pembrolizumab. The CDR3 corresponds to CASSYSRTVNYGYTF. The DNA sequence is TGTGCCAGCAGTTACTCTCGGACGGTAAACTATGGCTACACCTTC.